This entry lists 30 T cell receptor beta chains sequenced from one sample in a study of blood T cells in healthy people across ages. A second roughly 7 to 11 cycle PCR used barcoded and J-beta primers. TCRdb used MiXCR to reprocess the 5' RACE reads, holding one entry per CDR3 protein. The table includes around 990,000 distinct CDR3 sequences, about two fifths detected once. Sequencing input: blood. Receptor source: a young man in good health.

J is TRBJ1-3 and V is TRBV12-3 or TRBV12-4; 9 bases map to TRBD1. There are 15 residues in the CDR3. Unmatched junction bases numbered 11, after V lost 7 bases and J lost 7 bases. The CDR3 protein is CASKPGQGPWNTIYF. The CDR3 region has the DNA TGTGCCAGCAAACCGGGACAGGGCCCATGGAACACCATATATTTT.

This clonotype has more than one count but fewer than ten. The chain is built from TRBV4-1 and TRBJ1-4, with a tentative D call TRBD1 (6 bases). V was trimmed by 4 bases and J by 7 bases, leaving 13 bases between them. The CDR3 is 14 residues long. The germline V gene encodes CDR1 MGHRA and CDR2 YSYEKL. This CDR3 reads CASSRGTHTEKLFF. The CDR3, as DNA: TGCGCCAGCAGCCGCGGGACACATACTGAAAAACTGTTTTTT.

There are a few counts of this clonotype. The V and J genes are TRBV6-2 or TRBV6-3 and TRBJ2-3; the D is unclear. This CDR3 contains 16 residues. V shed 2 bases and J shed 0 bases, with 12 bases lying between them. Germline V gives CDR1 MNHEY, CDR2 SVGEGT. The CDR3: CASSYRSGRSTDTQYF. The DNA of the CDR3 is TGTGCCAGCAGTTACCGGTCAGGACGGAGCACAGATACGCAGTATTTT.

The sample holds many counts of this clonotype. As DNA, the CDR3 is TGTGCCATCAGTGGGCCCTCGGGGCTACAGGGGGCCTACTATGGCTACACCTTC. Protein sequence: CAISGPSGLQGAYYGYTF. V is TRBV10-3 and J is TRBJ1-2, with 9 nucleotides matching TRBD1. The CDR3 is made up of 18 amino acids. Germline V lookup: CDR1 ENHRY, CDR2 SYGVKD. V trimming: 4 bases; J trimming: 3 bases; junction bases outside the gene matches: 15.

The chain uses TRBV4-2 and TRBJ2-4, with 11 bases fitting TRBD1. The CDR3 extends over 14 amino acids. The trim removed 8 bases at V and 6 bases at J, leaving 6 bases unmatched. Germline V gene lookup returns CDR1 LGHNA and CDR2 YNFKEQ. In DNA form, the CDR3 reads TGTGCCAGCGCGGACAGGGGGCGGGTAAACATTCAGTACTTC. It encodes CASADRGRVNIQYF.

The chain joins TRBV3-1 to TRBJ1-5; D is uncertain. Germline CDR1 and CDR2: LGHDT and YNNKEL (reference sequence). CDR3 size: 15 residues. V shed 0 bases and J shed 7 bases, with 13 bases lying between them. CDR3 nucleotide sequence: TGTGCCAGCAGCCAAGACGGAGGGTTGACGCAGCCCCAGCATTTT. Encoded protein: CASSQDGGLTQPQHF.

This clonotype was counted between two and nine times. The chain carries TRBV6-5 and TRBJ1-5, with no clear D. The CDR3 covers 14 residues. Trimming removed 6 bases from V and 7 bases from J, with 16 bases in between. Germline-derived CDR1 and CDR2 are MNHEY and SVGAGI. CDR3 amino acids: CASSSGELGQPQHF. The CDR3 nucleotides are TGTGCCAGCAGCTCCGGCGAGTTGGGACAGCCCCAGCATTTT.

The CDR3 loop is CASSSAAINYGYTF. The CDR3 bases are TGTGCCAGCAGCTCCGCCGCCATTAACTATGGCTACACCTTC. The rearrangement uses TRBV7-2 and TRBJ1-2, with no clear D. CDR3 length: 14 residues. Looked up from germline, CDR1 is SGHTA and CDR2 is FQGNSA. Trimming shortened V by 4 bases and J by 1 base, and 10 bases separated the two germline ends.

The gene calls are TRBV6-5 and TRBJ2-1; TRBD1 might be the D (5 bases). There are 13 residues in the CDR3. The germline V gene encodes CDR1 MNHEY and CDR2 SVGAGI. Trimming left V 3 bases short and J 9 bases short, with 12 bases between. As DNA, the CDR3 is TGTGCCAGCAGTTATAGGGGCCGCGGTGAGCAGTTCTTC. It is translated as CASSYRGRGEQFF.

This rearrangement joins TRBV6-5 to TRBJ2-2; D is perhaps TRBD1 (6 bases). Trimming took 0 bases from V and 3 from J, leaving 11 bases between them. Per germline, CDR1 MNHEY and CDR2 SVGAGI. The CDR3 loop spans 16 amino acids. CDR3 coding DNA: TGTGCCAGCAGTTACTCGGCCCAGGGGTACACCGGGGAGCTGTTTTTT. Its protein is CASSYSAQGYTGELFF.

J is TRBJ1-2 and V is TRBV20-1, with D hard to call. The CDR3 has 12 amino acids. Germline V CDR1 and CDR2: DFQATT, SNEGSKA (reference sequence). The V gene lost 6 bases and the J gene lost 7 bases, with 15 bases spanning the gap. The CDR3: CSAPPDVGGYTF. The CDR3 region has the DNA TGCAGTGCCCCACCGGACGTCGGTGGCTACACCTTC.

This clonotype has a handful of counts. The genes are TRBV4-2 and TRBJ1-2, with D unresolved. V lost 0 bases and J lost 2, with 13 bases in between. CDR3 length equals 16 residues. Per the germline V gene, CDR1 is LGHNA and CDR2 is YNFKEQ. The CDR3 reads CASSQDWARTNYGYTF. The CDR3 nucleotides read TGTGCCAGCAGCCAAGATTGGGCACGGACCAACTATGGCTACACCTTC.

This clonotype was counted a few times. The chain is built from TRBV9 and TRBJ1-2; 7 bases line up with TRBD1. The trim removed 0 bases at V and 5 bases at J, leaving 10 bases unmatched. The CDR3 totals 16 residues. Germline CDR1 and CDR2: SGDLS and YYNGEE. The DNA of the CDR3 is TGTGCCAGCAGCGTAGCTAGGGGGCCGTTAATTTATGGCTACACCTTC. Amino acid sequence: CASSVARGPLIYGYTF.

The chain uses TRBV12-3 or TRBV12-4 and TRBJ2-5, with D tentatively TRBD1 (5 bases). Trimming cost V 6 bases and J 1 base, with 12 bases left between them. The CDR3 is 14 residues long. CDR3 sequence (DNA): TGTGCCAGCAGCCCAAGGGGCTTCCAAGAGACCCAGTACTTC. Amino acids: CASSPRGFQETQYF.

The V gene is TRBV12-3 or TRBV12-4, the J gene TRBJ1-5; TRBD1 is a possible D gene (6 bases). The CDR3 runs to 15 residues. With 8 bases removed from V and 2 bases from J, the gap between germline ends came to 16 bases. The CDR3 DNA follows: TGTGCCAGCCGTAAAGGGGGGGCTGGCAATCAGCCCCAGCATTTT. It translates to CASRKGGAGNQPQHF.

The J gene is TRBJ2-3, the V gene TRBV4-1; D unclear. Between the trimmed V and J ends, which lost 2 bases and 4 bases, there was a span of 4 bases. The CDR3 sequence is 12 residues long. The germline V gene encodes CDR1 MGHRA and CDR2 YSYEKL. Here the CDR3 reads CASSQIADTQYF. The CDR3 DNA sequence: TGCGCCAGCAGCCAAATCGCAGATACGCAGTATTTT.

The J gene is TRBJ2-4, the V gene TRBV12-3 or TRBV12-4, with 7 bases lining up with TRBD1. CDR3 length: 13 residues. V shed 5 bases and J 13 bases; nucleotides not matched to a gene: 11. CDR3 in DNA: TGTGCCAGCAGTGTGGGACAGACTGTAGGGCAGTACTTC. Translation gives CASSVGQTVGQYF.

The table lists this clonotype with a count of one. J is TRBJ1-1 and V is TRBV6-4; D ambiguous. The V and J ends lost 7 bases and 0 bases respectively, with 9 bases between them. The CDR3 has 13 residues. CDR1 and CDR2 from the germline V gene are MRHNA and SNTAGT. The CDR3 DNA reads TGTGCCAGCAACATAACAGTGAACACTGAAGCTTTCTTT. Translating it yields CASNITVNTEAFF.

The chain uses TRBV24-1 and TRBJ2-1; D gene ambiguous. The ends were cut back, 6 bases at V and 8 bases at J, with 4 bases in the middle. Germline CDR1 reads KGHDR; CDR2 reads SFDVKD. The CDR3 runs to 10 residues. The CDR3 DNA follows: TGTGCCACCAGTAAACATGAGCAGTTCTTC. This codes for CATSKHEQFF.

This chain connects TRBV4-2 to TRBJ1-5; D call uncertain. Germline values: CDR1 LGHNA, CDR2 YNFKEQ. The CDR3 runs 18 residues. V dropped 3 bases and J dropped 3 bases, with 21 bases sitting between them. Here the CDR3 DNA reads TGTGCCAGCAGCCAGGCGATCGGCCCGAATAAGGACAATCAGCCCCAGCATTTT. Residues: CASSQAIGPNKDNQPQHF.

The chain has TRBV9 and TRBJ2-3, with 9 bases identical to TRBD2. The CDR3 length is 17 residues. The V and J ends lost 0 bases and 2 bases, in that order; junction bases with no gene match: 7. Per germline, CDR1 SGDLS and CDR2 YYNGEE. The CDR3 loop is CASSVAAGTSTTDTQYF. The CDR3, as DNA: TGTGCCAGCAGCGTAGCGGCCGGGACTAGCACCACAGATACGCAGTATTTT.

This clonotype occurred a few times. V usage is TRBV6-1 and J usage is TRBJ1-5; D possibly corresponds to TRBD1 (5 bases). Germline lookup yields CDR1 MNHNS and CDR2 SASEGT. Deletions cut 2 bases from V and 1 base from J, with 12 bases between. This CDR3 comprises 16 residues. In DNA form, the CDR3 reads TGTGCCAGCAGTGAAAGGCAGGGATGGAGCAATCAGCCCCAGCATTTT. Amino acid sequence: CASSERQGWSNQPQHF.

The DNA for the CDR3 is TGCGCCAGCAGCCAAGATGTCGGCTTAGCGACGAACACCGGGGAGCTGTTTTTT. Amino acids: CASSQDVGLATNTGELFF. V is TRBV4-3 and J is TRBJ2-2, with D possibly TRBD2 on 5 matching bases. Between the trimmed V and J ends, which lost 0 bases and 0 bases, there was a span of 14 bases. Germline CDR1 and CDR2: LGHNA and YSLEER. CDR3 length: 18 amino acids.

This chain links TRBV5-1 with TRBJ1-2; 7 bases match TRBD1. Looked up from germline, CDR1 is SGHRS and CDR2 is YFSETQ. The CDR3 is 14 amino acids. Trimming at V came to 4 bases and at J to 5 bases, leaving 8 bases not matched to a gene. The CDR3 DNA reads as TGCGCCAGCAGCCCCGGGACAGCAAAATATGGCTACACCTTC. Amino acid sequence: CASSPGTAKYGYTF.

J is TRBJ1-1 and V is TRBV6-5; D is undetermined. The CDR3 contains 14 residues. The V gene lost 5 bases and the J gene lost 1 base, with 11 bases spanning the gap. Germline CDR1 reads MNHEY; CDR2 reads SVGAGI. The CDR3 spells CASSAGGPNTEAFF. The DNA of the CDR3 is TGTGCCAGCAGTGCGGGCGGGCCGAACACTGAAGCTTTCTTT.

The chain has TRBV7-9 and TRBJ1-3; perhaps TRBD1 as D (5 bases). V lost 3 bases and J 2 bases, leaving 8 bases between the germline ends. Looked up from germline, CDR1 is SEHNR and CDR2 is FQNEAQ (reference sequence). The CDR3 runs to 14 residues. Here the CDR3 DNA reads TGTGCCAGCAGCTTGGACATAACTGGAAACACCATATATTTT. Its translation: CASSLDITGNTIYF.

The CDR3 here is CAWSVNLLLGADYNEQFF. For the CDR3, the DNA is TGTGCCTGGAGTGTTAATTTACTTCTTGGGGCCGACTACAATGAGCAGTTCTTC. The gene calls are TRBV30 and TRBJ2-1; weak D call: TRBD1 (5 bases). Trimming shortened V by 0 bases and J by 3 bases, and 21 bases separated the two germline ends. This CDR3 has 18 residues. Germline V gene sequence: CDR1 GTSNPN, CDR2 SVGIG (reference sequence).

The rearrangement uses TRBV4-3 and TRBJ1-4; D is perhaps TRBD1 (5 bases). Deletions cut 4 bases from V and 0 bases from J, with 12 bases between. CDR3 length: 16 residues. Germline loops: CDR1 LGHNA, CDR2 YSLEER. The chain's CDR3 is CASSLSGRATNEKLFF. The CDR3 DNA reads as TGCGCCAGCAGCCTTTCAGGCAGGGCAACTAATGAAAAACTGTTTTTT.

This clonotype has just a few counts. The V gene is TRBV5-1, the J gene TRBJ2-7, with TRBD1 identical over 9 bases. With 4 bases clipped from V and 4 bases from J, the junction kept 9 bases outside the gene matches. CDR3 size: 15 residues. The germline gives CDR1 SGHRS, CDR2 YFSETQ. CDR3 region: CASSRRGQGNYEQYF. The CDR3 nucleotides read TGCGCCAGCAGCCGTAGGGGACAGGGAAATTACGAGCAGTACTTC.

The CDR3 coding sequence is TGTGCCAGCAGCCTACAGGGGGCTCAGAACACTGAAGCTTTCTTT. Translated, it gives CASSLQGAQNTEAFF. V usage is TRBV6-5 and J usage is TRBJ1-1, with 9 bases lining up with TRBD1. This CDR3 has 15 residues. CDR1 MNHEY and CDR2 SVGAGI come from the germline V gene. V was pared by 6 bases and J by 1 base, with 6 bases of the junction left unmatched.